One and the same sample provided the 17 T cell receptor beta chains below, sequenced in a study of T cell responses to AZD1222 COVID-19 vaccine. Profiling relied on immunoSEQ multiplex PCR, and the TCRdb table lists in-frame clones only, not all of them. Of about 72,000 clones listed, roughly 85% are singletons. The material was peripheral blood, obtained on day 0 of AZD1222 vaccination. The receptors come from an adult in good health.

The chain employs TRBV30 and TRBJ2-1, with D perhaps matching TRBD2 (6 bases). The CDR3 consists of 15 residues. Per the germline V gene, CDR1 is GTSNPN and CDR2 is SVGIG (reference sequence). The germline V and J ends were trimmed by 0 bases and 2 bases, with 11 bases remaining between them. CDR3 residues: CAWSVPSEAYNEQFF. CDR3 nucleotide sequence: TGTGCCTGGAGTGTACCTAGCGAGGCCTACAATGAGCAGTTCTTC.

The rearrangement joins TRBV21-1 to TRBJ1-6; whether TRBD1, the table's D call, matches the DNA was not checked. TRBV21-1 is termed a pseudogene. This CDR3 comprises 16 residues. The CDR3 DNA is TGTGCCAGCAGCAAAGGGGGCAGGGGATGGAATTCACCCCTCCACTTT. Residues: CASSKGGRGWNSPLHF.

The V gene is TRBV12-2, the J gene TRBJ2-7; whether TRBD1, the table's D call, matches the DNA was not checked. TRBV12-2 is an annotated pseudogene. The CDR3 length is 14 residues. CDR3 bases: TGTGCAAGTCGCCCCACGGACAGGGCCGACGAGCAGTACTTC. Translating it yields CASRPTDRADEQYF.

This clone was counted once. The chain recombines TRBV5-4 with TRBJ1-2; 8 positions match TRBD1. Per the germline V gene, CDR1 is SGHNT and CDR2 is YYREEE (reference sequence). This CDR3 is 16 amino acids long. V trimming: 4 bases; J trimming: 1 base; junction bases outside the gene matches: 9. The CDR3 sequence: CASSGSGGAINYGYTF. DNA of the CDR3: TGTGCCAGCAGCGGGTCAGGGGGCGCGATTAACTATGGCTACACCTTC.

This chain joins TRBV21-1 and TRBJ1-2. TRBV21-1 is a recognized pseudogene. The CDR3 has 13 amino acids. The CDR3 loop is CASSNRGRDGYTF. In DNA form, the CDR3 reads TGTGCCAGCAGCAACCGCGGAAGGGATGGCTACACCTTC.

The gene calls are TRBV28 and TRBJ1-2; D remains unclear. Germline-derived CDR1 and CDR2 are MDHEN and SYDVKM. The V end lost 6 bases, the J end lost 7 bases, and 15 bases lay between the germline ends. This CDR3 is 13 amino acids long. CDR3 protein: CASSPPRARGYTF. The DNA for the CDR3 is TGTGCCAGCAGCCCCCCGAGGGCTCGTGGCTACACCTTC.

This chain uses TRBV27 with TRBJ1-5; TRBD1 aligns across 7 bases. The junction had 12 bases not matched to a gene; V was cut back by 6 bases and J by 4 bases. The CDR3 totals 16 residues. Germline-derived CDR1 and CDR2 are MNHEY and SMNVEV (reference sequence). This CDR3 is CASRLIYRGPNQPQHF. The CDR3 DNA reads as TGTGCCAGCAGGCTTATTTACAGGGGACCGAATCAGCCCCAGCATTTT.

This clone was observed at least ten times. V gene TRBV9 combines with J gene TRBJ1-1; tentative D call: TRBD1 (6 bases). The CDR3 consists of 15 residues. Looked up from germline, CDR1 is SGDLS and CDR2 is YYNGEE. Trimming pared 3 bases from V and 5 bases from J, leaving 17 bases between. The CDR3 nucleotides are TGTGCCAGCAGCGCCGGCGGGGGCGCAGGGACTGAAGCTTTCTTT. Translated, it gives CASSAGGGAGTEAFF.

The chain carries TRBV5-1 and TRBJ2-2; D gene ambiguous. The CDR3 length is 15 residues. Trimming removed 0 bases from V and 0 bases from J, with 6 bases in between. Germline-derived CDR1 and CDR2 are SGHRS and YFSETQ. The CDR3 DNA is TGCGCCAGCAGCTTGGTGGGCTCGAACACCGGGGAGCTGTTTTTT. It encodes CASSLVGSNTGELFF. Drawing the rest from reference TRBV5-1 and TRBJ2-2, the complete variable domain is KAGVTQTPRYLIKTRGQQVTLSCSPISGHRSVSWYQQTPGQGLQFLFEYFSETQRNKGNFPGRFSGRQFSNSRSEMNVSTLELGDSALYLCASSLVGSNTGELFFGEGSRLTVL.

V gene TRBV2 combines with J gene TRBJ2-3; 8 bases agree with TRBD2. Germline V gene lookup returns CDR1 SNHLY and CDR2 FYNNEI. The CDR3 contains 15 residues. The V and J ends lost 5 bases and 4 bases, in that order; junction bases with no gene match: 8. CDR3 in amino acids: CASSPIAGLADTQYF. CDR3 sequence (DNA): TGTGCCAGCAGTCCCATAGCGGGGCTGGCAGATACGCAGTATTTT.

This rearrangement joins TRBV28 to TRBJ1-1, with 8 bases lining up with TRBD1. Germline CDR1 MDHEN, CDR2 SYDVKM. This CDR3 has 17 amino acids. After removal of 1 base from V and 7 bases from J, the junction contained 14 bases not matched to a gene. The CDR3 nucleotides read TGTGCCAGCAGTTTATTCGAGCCACGGACAGGGTGGGGTGAAGCTTTCTTT. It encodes CASSLFEPRTGWGEAFF.

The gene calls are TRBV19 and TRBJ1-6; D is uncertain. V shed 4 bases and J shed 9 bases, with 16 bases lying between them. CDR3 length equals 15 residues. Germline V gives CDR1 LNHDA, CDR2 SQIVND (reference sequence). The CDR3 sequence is CASSSSGPSGSPLHF. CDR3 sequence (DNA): TGTGCCAGTAGTAGTTCCGGGCCAAGCGGTTCACCCCTCCACTTT. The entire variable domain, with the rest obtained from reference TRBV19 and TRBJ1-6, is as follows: DGGITQSPKYLFRKEGQNVTLSCEQNLNHDAMYWYRQDPGQGLRLIYYSQIVNDFQKGDIAEGYSVSREKKESFPLTVTSAQKNPTAFYLCASSSSGPSGSPLHFGNGTRLTVT.

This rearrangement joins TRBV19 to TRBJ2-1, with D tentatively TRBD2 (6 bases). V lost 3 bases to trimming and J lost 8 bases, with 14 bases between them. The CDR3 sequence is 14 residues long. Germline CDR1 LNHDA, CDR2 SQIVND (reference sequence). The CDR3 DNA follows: TGTGCCAGTAGTATCCGGGGGAGTGGGGATGAGCAGTTCTTC. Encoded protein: CASSIRGSGDEQFF.

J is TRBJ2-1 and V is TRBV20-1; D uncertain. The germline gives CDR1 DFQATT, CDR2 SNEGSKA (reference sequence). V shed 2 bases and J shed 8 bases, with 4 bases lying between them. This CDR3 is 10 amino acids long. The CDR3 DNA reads TGCAGTGCTAGACACCATGAGCAGTTCTTC. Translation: CSARHHEQFF.

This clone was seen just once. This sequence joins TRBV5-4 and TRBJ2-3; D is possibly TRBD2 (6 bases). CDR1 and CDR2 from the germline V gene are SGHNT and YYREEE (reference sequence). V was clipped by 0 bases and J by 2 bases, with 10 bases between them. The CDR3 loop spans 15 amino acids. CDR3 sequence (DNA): TGTGCCAGCAGCTTGGGACTAGGGGACACAGATACGCAGTATTTT. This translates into CASSLGLGDTDTQYF.

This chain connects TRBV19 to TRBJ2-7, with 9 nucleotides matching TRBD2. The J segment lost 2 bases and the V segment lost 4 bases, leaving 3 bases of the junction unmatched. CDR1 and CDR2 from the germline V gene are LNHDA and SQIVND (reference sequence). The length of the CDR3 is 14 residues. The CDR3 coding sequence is TGTGCCAGTAGTAAGCGGGGGGTAACCTACGAGCAGTACTTC. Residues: CASSKRGVTYEQYF.

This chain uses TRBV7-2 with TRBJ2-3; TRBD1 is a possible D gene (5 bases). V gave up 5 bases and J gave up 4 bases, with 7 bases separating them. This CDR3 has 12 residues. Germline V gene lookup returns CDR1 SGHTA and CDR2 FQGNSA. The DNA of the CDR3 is TGTGCCAGCAGCCCAGGGTCAGATACGCAGTATTTT. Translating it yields CASSPGSDTQYF.